This T cell receptor beta chain was observed in a study of CD8 T cells in ankylosing spondylitis. Study findings and constraints: Some of the motif variants had earlier been found in reactive arthritis patients' fluid and blood. The study looked at matched synovial fluid samples from ankylosing spondylitis patients. Disease-linked clones were reported to be significantly enriched there. For ankylosing spondylitis blood, a TCR beta motif of under 10 highly homologous variants appeared characteristic.

Construction of TCR beta libraries was performed using quantitative 5'-RACE with molecular barcodes. TCRdb fed the 5' RACE reads into MiXCR, producing one record per CDR3 protein. The sample contains fewer than 150,000 distinct CDR3 sequences, around 6.6% of which appear only once. This clonotype was seen ten or more times. Its antigen is undetermined. Trimming cost V 1 base and J 2 bases, with 12 bases left between them. There are 16 residues in the CDR3. Germline assignment: CDR1 LGHNA and CDR2 YSLEER. The genes are TRBV4-3 and TRBJ2-1, with D perhaps TRBD1 or TRBD2 (6 bases each). This receptor was identified in a female donor with ankylosing spondylitis or in good health (not recorded which). The sequenced sample was blood, either unsorted or a sorted T cell fraction (not recorded which). The CDR3 sequence: CASSQAWGAAYNEQFF. In DNA, the CDR3 is TGCGCCAGCAGCCAAGCATGGGGGGCAGCCTACAATGAGCAGTTCTTC.